This note documents a single T cell receptor beta chain sequence. Study processing details: Estimates of nucleated cell counts were drawn from the amplification of reference gene primers. Sequencing used immunoSEQ multiplex PCR; TCRdb keeps in-frame clones, though not all of them. V and J calls and clone size come straight from that table; D and trimming were deduced from the DNA. Of some 120,000 clones listed, around 85% are singletons. These data belong to a study of blood T cell repertoires in COVID-19. Whole-study context: The United States, Italy and Spain provided the acute and convalescent COVID-19 samples. In each case, the material was cDNA or gDNA derived from T cells, B-cell-depleted T cells, or PBMCs.

This clonotype was obtained from a woman in her fifties or sixties with acute or convalescent COVID-19. The sample taken for sequencing was peripheral blood.

The CDR3 coding sequence is TGCGCCAGCAGCTTGACCCCGGGACAGGGGGCAAATAATTCACCCCTCCACTTT. This encodes CASSLTPGQGANNSPLHF. The rearrangement joins TRBV5-1 to TRBJ1-6; 12 positions agree with TRBD1. The germline V gene encodes CDR1 SGHRS and CDR2 YFSETQ. V gave up 1 base and J gave up 5 bases; unmatched junction bases: 7. This CDR3 is 18 amino acids long.